This T cell receptor beta chain stems from a study of blood T cell repertoires in COVID-19. TCRdb's table, derived via immunoSEQ multiplex PCR, lists solely in-frame clones and lacks some. The sample has about 300,000 clones, 70% to 90% seen once. Assignments of participants to cohorts depended upon their own reported clinical history. Two consecutive negative NP/OP PCR tests, clearance, or resolved symptoms defined Cohort 3 recovery. The V gene end was trimmed by 4 bases and the J gene end by 15 bases; junction bases not matched to a gene: 6. This CDR3 region has 11 residues. The germline CDR1 and CDR2 sequences are SGDLS and YYNGEE.

This chain joins TRBV9 and TRBJ2-1; 8 nucleotides align to TRBD1. The material sequenced was PBMCs or T cells enriched from blood (not recorded which). The clonotype comes from a man aged 25-40 years who had recovered from COVID-19. The CDR3 loop is CASSLRTGPFF. For the CDR3, the DNA is TGTGCCAGCAGCCTACGGACAGGGCCGTTCTTC.